Included here is one TCR beta chain sequence, with context. No antigen is known for it. Germline CDR1 reads SGHTA; CDR2 reads FQGNSA. This CDR3 spans 15 amino acids. Trimming removed 1 base from V and 7 bases from J, with 16 bases in between. Treatment in this sample: around 19 received Ad26.COV2.S at low or high dose, single or two shots; about five received placebo; per-sample allocation not given. Sampling took place 63 days after the first vaccine or placebo injection. Produced via immunoSEQ multiplex PCR; TCRdb's table is partial and in-frame only. Of about 220,000 clones listed, 70% to 90% are singletons. The data are from a study of Ad26.COV2.S vaccination and SARS-CoV-2 variants. The study, taken as a whole, reports: The placebo group had lower spike-specific TCR breadth than the vaccine recipients did.

The sample in question was peripheral blood, obtained in a trial of Ad26.COV2.S vaccine versus placebo. This sequence originates from a person aged 18-60 years who received the Ad26.COV2.S COVID-19 vaccine or a placebo. The gene calls are TRBV7-2 and TRBJ1-2, with no clear D. The CDR3 sequence is CASSLEAGPLGGYTF. In nucleotides, the CDR3 is TGTGCCAGCAGCTTAGAGGCAGGCCCACTCGGTGGCTACACCTTC.